Below are 28 T cell receptor beta chains sequenced from a single sample in a study of cytomegalovirus exposure and HLA in healthy donors. 60 Vbeta and 13 Jbeta primers were used in PCR. TCRdb keeps only in-frame clones here, not all; method: immunoSEQ multiplex PCR. The table records some 200,000 clones, just over 75% of them present only once. Sequencing used PBMCs. Receptor source: a woman aged 60-75 years in good health and CMV-seropositive.

The V gene is TRBV25-1, the J gene TRBJ1-4; perhaps TRBD1 as D (6 bases). The CDR3 spans 14 residues. V was cut by 5 bases and J by 5 bases, with 12 bases left in between. From germline, CDR1 is MGHDK and CDR2 SYGVNS. The CDR3 sequence is CASSRWGLNEKLFF. CDR3 bases: TGTGCCAGCAGTCGATGGGGGCTCAATGAAAAACTGTTTTTT.

V gene TRBV4-3 combines with J gene TRBJ1-6, with TRBD1 matching 7 bases. Germline CDR1 reads LGHNA; CDR2 reads YSLEER. The CDR3 is 16 amino acids. V lost 2 bases and J lost 4; bases outside the gene matches: 5. CDR3: CASSQTQGSYNSPLHF. The CDR3 bases are TGCGCCAGCAGCCAAACACAGGGGTCGTATAATTCACCCCTCCACTTT.

In regard to this clone: A junction boundary mismatches the germline segment, possibly from a read error. The chain combines TRBV7-9 with TRBJ2-7; TRBD2 matches 16 bases. The CDR3 sequence is 19 residues long. The germline CDR1 and CDR2 sequences are SEHNR and FQNEAQ (reference sequence). The CDR3 region has the DNA TGTTCCAGCAGCCCCCGGCCCGGGACTAGCGGGAGGGCCGGGTACGAGCAGTACTTC. Protein product: CSSSPRPGTSGRAGYEQYF. Based on the CDR3 plus reference TRBV7-9 and TRBJ2-7, the full variable domain is DTGVSQNPRHKITKRGQNVTFRCDPISEHNRLYWYRQTLGQGPEFLTYFQNEAQLEKSRLLSDRFSAERPKGSFSTLEIQRTEQGDSAMYLCSSSPRPGTSGRAGYEQYFGPGTRLTVT.

The CDR3 protein is CASRVGTGLYNEQFF. The CDR3 bases are TGTGCCAGCAGGGTGGGGACAGGGCTTTATAATGAGCAGTTCTTC. The chain couples TRBV28 to TRBJ2-1; TRBD1 agrees at 9 bases. V dropped 6 bases and J dropped 7; count of bases not matched to a gene: 10. CDR3 size: 15 residues. Germline CDR1 MDHEN, CDR2 SYDVKM.

The gene calls are TRBV7-9 and TRBJ2-7, with 9 bases that match TRBD1. The CDR3 is made up of 14 amino acids. J lost 4 bases, V lost 5 bases, and 6 bases had no gene match. Germline assignment: CDR1 SEHNR and CDR2 FQNEAQ (reference sequence). CDR3 sequence (DNA): TGTGCCAGCAGCGGGACAGGGACCAGTTACGAGCAGTACTTC. It is translated as CASSGTGTSYEQYF.

The V and J genes are TRBV6-5 and TRBJ2-3, with 13 positions matching TRBD2. Trimming cost V 8 bases and J 3 bases; bases outside gene matches: 5. CDR1 is MNHEY and CDR2 is SVGAGI in the germline V gene. The CDR3 totals 15 residues. The DNA for the CDR3 is TGTGCCAGCGGGGCGACTAGCGGGAGGACAGATACGCAGTATTTT. Its translation is CASGATSGRTDTQYF.

The chain carries TRBV10-3 and TRBJ2-1, with 7 bases aligning to TRBD2. CDR1 ENHRY and CDR2 SYGVKD come from the germline V gene. The trim removed 0 bases at V and 8 bases at J, leaving 10 bases unmatched. This CDR3 is built from 16 residues. The chain's CDR3 is CAISESGTNLGDEQFF. The DNA of the CDR3 is TGTGCCATCAGTGAGTCGGGGACTAACCTCGGAGATGAGCAGTTCTTC.

This clone appeared a single time. The chain is built from TRBV4-3 and TRBJ1-2; TRBD1 aligns across 10 bases. The length of the CDR3 is 17 residues. The germline V gene has CDR1 LGHNA and CDR2 YSLEER. The ends lost 6 bases at V and 2 bases at J; junction bases unmatched: 12. The CDR3 sequence is CASSPRDRGHYNYGYTF. As DNA, the CDR3 is TGCGCCAGCAGTCCCCGGGACAGGGGCCATTACAACTATGGCTACACCTTC.

The chain has TRBV4-1 and TRBJ1-2, with TRBD1 identical over 7 bases. The trim removed 2 bases at V and 5 bases at J, leaving 11 bases unmatched. CDR1 MGHRA and CDR2 YSYEKL come from the germline V gene. The CDR3 extends over 16 amino acids. The DNA for the CDR3 is TGCGCCAGCAGCCAAATCCCCCAGGGGGTGGGATATGGCTACACCTTC. Its protein product is CASSQIPQGVGYGYTF.

This clone was seen just once. The genes are TRBV19 and TRBJ2-7; 7 bases are shared with TRBD2. The CDR3 covers 13 residues. CDR1 is LNHDA, CDR2 SQIVND, per germline (reference sequence). After removal of 4 bases from V and 2 bases from J, the junction contained 2 bases not matched to a gene. DNA for the CDR3: TGTGCCAGTAGTAGCGGGGGTCCCTACGAGCAGTACTTC. It specifies CASSSGGPYEQYF.

This chain connects TRBV28 to TRBJ1-3; D is ambiguous. The ends were cut back, 1 base at V and 3 bases at J, with 7 bases in the middle. Germline loops: CDR1 MDHEN, CDR2 SYDVKM. The CDR3 runs to 14 residues. The DNA of the CDR3 is TGTGCCAGCAGTTTATTGGCAAGTGGAAACACCATATATTTT. Translated, it gives CASSLLASGNTIYF.

This clone has a handful of counts. The rearrangement links TRBV6-1 to TRBJ1-5; unclear D gene. The CDR3 covers 14 residues. The V gene's germline CDR1 is MNHNS and CDR2 SASEGT. The ends were cut back, 1 base at V and 7 bases at J, with 11 bases in the middle. CDR3 loop: CASSEDPRGQPQHF. As DNA, the CDR3 is TGTGCCAGCAGTGAAGACCCGAGAGGCCAGCCCCAGCATTTT.

This chain joins TRBV5-6 and TRBJ2-5; 10 positions match TRBD2. TRBJ2-7 explains the end of the DNA better; the J call may be wrong. There are 15 residues in the CDR3. Germline lookup yields CDR1 SGHDT and CDR2 YYEEEE. The CDR3 loop reads CASSLGLAGGYEQYF. CDR3 bases: TGTGCCAGCAGCTTGGGACTAGCGGGCGGCTACGAGCAGTACTTC.

Only a few counts were recorded for this clone. The V gene is TRBV7-3, the J gene TRBJ1-2, with D hard to call. The CDR3 is 13 residues long. V was cut by 0 bases and J by 7 bases, with 9 bases left in between. Per germline, CDR1 SGHTA and CDR2 FQGTGA. The CDR3 reads CASSLTPLAGYTF. In DNA form, the CDR3 reads TGTGCCAGCAGCTTAACCCCCCTGGCTGGCTACACCTTC.

In DNA, the CDR3 is TGTGCCAGCAGCTTAGATAATTGGGCGCAGTACTTC. Translating gives CASSLDNWAQYF. The genes are TRBV11-2 and TRBJ2-7; D not certain. Per germline, CDR1 SGHAT and CDR2 FQNNGV. V was cut by 0 bases and J by 9 bases, with 9 bases left in between. This CDR3 is built from 12 residues.

The chain links TRBV5-1 to TRBJ2-2; 13 nucleotides match TRBD2. The CDR3 covers 17 residues. V shed 3 bases and J 4 bases; nucleotides not matched to a gene: 6. Germline V gives CDR1 SGHRS, CDR2 YFSETQ. The CDR3 region is CASSWGTSGAGTGELFF. CDR3 DNA: TGCGCCAGCAGCTGGGGGACTAGCGGGGCAGGCACCGGGGAGCTGTTTTTT.

The chain links TRBV19 to TRBJ1-2, with D possibly matching TRBD1 (6 bases). The CDR3 totals 13 residues. V was clipped by 8 bases and J by 6 bases, with 16 bases between them. Germline-derived CDR1 and CDR2 are LNHDA and SQIVND (reference sequence). The CDR3 reads CASQPGVLNGYTF. The CDR3 nucleotides are TGTGCCAGTCAACCAGGGGTACTGAATGGCTACACCTTC.

The chain has TRBV30 and TRBJ1-3, with D maybe TRBD1 (5 bases). V dropped 5 bases and J dropped 2 bases, with 10 bases sitting between them. Germline V CDR1 and CDR2: GTSNPN, SVGIG (reference sequence). The CDR3 consists of 13 residues. CDR3 region: CAWGIGAGNTIYF. CDR3 DNA sequence: TGTGCCTGGGGGATAGGGGCTGGAAACACCATATATTTT.

The J gene is TRBJ1-4, the V gene TRBV2; 8 bases are a match to TRBD1. Germline-derived CDR1 and CDR2 are SNHLY and FYNNEI. The V gene end was trimmed by 4 bases and the J gene end by 8 bases; junction bases not matched to a gene: 6. The CDR3 spans 14 residues. The chain's CDR3 is CASSVQGAGEKLFF. CDR3 nucleotides: TGTGCCAGCAGTGTTCAGGGGGCTGGAGAAAAACTGTTTTTT. The complete variable domain, with remaining parts taken from reference TRBV2 and TRBJ1-4, reads EPEVTQTPSHQVTQMGQEVILRCVPISNHLYFYWYRQILGQKVEFLVSFYNNEISEKSEIFDDQFSVERPDGSNFTLKIRSTKLEDSAMYFCASSVQGAGEKLFFGSGTQLSVL.

This clone was observed many times. This chain links TRBV2 with TRBJ2-5; TRBD2 matches 7 bases. Germline V CDR1 and CDR2: SNHLY, FYNNEI. J gave up 9 bases and V 1 base, and 5 bases lay outside the gene matches. The CDR3 has 13 amino acids. CDR3 in amino acids: CASSEDTGGPQYF. CDR3 nucleotide sequence: TGTGCCAGCAGTGAAGATACGGGGGGTCCCCAGTACTTC.

Points on this clone: The sample contains more than one DNA sequence encoding this CDR3. The CDR3, as DNA: TGTGCCAGCTCACCACCGACAGGGGGCCACAATGAGCAGTTCTTC. Protein product: CASSPPTGGHNEQFF. The rearrangement uses TRBV18 and TRBJ2-1, with 10 bases aligning to TRBD1. Trimming cost V 0 bases and J 5 bases; bases outside gene matches: 1. Germline V gene data show CDR1 as KGHSH and CDR2 as LQKENI. The CDR3 loop spans 15 amino acids.

The chain is built from TRBV5-1 and TRBJ1-4, with TRBD1 matching 7 bases. CDR1 is SGHRS, CDR2 YFSETQ, per germline. V lost 1 base, J lost 6 bases, and 3 bases stayed unmatched. The CDR3 has 14 residues. The CDR3 DNA reads TGCGCCAGCAGCTTGAGGGACAGTGATGAAAAACTGTTTTTT. Translating gives CASSLRDSDEKLFF.

The chain employs TRBV19 and TRBJ1-1, with D possibly being TRBD1 (5 bases). Germline V CDR1 and CDR2: LNHDA, SQIVND (reference sequence). The CDR3 loop spans 15 amino acids. The ends were cut back, 3 bases at V and 1 base at J, with 12 bases in the middle. The CDR3 DNA follows: TGTGCCAGTAGTATTCGGGGGGGAACGAACACTGAAGCTTTCTTT. Amino acid sequence: CASSIRGGTNTEAFF. Variable domain in full (rest from reference TRBV19 and TRBJ1-1): DGGITQSPKYLFRKEGQNVTLSCEQNLNHDAMYWYRQDPGQGLRLIYYSQIVNDFQKGDIAEGYSVSREKKESFPLTVTSAQKNPTAFYLCASSIRGGTNTEAFFGQGTRLTVV.

The chain combines TRBV6-1 with TRBJ1-1; 7 positions agree with TRBD1. This CDR3 region has 14 residues. The germline V gene encodes CDR1 MNHNS and CDR2 SASEGT. V gave up 7 bases and J gave up 1 base; unmatched junction bases: 6. This CDR3 reads CASKIRGANTEAFF. CDR3 DNA sequence: TGTGCCAGCAAGATCAGGGGGGCGAACACTGAAGCTTTCTTT.

The chain carries TRBV7-2 and TRBJ1-1; D may be TRBD1 (6 bases). The CDR3 has 14 amino acids. The germline V gene has CDR1 SGHTA and CDR2 FQGNSA. Trimming cost V 3 bases and J 1 base, with 9 bases left between them. DNA of the CDR3: TGTGCCAGCAGCTTCGGGACAACGAACACTGAAGCTTTCTTT. As protein: CASSFGTTNTEAFF.

This clone has just one count. The chain joins TRBV5-1 to TRBJ2-3, with 9 bases matching TRBD2. The CDR3 length is 15 residues. CDR1 SGHRS and CDR2 YFSETQ come from the germline V gene. V lost 4 bases to trimming and J lost 3 bases; unmatched junction nucleotides: 6. DNA for the CDR3: TGCGCCAGCAGCCGGATTAGCGGGAGAACAGATACGCAGTATTTT. Translation gives CASSRISGRTDTQYF.

The rearrangement joins TRBV6-5 to TRBJ2-7; D remains ambiguous. Trimming took 0 bases from V and 2 from J, leaving 11 bases between them. This CDR3 contains 15 residues. Germline V gene data show CDR1 as MNHEY and CDR2 as SVGAGI. The CDR3 region is CASSYSTLSPYEQYF. As DNA, the CDR3 is TGTGCCAGCAGTTACTCGACTTTATCCCCCTACGAGCAGTACTTC.

Remarks on this clone: A read error may account for a junction end that differs from germline. V is TRBV30 and J is TRBJ2-7, with D possibly being TRBD1 (6 bases). This CDR3 has 13 amino acids. Germline CDR1 and CDR2: GTSNPN and SVGIG (reference sequence). Written as DNA, the CDR3 is TGTGCCTGGAGTGTTGGGGGCTTAGGACGGGAAAGCTTC. Residues: CAWSVGGLGRESF. Looking up the rest from reference TRBV30 and TRBJ2-7 gives the full variable domain: SQTIHQWPATLVQPVGSPLSLECTVEGTSNPNLYWYRQAAGRGLQLLFYSVGIGQISSEVPQNLSASRPQDRQFILSSKKLLLSDSGFYLCAWSVGGLGRESFGPGTRLTVT.